A single sample is the source of the 20 T cell receptor beta chains below, sequenced in a study of blood T cell repertoires in COVID-19. Method: immunoSEQ multiplex PCR; TCRdb's copy keeps in-frame clones and lacks some. Counted here are roughly 100,000 clones, about 90% occurring once; the ten biggest clones make up around 5%. Sequenced material: peripheral blood. These receptors were collected from a woman aged 50 to 65 with COVID-19, enrolled during active disease.

The chain employs TRBV19 and TRBJ2-3; D remains unclear. Germline V lookup: CDR1 LNHDA, CDR2 SQIVND (reference sequence). The CDR3 is 11 residues long. Trimming pared 4 bases from V and 5 bases from J, leaving 4 bases between. The CDR3 loop reads CASSTLDTQYF. The CDR3 DNA reads TGTGCCAGTAGTACCTTAGATACGCAGTATTTT.

The chain joins TRBV4-1 to TRBJ1-6; possibly TRBD1 for D (6 bases). V lost 1 base and J lost 7, with 14 bases in between. This CDR3 is 16 amino acids long. Germline V lookup: CDR1 MGHRA, CDR2 YSYEKL. The CDR3 bases are TGCGCCAGCAGCCAAGGGGGGACACGGATAAATTCACCCCTCCACTTT. Translation gives CASSQGGTRINSPLHF.

This clone was observed a single time. The J gene is TRBJ2-3, the V gene TRBV5-1, with TRBD1 matching 7 bases. Germline V gene lookup returns CDR1 SGHRS and CDR2 YFSETQ. V shed 7 bases, J shed 4 bases, and the junction held 12 bases outside the gene matches. The CDR3 extends over 15 amino acids. The CDR3 region has the DNA TGCGCCAGCCGCCCCGGGACAGCGACCGCAGATACGCAGTATTTT. It yields the protein CASRPGTATADTQYF.

The chain links TRBV6-5 to TRBJ2-7, with a weak D call TRBD2 (5 bases). The V gene's germline CDR1 is MNHEY and CDR2 SVGAGI. V was trimmed by 10 bases and J by 6 bases, leaving 13 bases between them. This CDR3 is built from 11 residues. The CDR3 loop reads CAIRVGVEQYF. In DNA, the CDR3 is TGTGCCATCCGAGTGGGAGTCGAGCAGTACTTC.

The chain joins TRBV7-2 to TRBJ2-7; D gene unclear. Trimming cost V 6 bases and J 1 base, with 10 bases left between them. The CDR3 is made up of 13 amino acids. The V gene's germline CDR1 is SGHTA and CDR2 FQGNSA. CDR3 sequence (DNA): TGTGCCAGCAGTAAAATCCCTTCCTACGAGCAGTACTTC. Protein sequence: CASSKIPSYEQYF.

The chain has TRBV29-1 and TRBJ2-1, with a weak D call TRBD1 (7 bases). CDR1 SQVTM and CDR2 ANQGSEA come from the germline V gene. Between the trimmed V and J ends, which lost 2 bases and 9 bases, there was a span of 17 bases. The CDR3 runs to 14 residues. This chain's CDR3 is CSVERRGRSGEQFF. As DNA, the CDR3 is TGCAGCGTTGAAAGGAGGGGGCGCAGCGGTGAGCAGTTCTTC.

The rearrangement joins TRBV11-2 to TRBJ1-6, with D perhaps TRBD1 (6 bases). V lost 5 bases, J lost 8 bases, and 16 bases lay in between. This CDR3 has 15 amino acids. CDR1 is SGHAT and CDR2 is FQNNGV in the germline V gene. The CDR3 protein is CASSVIGGAHSPLHF. The CDR3 coding sequence is TGTGCCAGCAGCGTTATAGGGGGGGCTCATTCACCCCTCCACTTT.

The rearrangement links TRBV2 to TRBJ1-2; perhaps TRBD1 as D (6 bases). The CDR3 contains 15 residues. The V gene's germline CDR1 is SNHLY and CDR2 FYNNEI. Trimming cost V 4 bases and J 0 bases, with 12 bases left between them. The CDR3 DNA sequence: TGTGCCAGCAGTGGGATAAGACAGGCTAACTATGGCTACACCTTC. The encoded protein is CASSGIRQANYGYTF.

The V and J genes are TRBV3-1 (or the pseudogene TRBV3-2) and TRBJ1-4, with D perhaps TRBD1 (5 bases). This CDR3 comprises 16 residues. CDR1 is LGHDT, CDR2 YNNKEL, per germline (reference sequence). Trimming left V 0 bases short and J 8 bases short, with 16 bases between. In nucleotides, the CDR3 is TGTGCCAGCAGCCAAGATATCCCTCAGGGTGAGGAAAAACTGTTTTTT. It specifies CASSQDIPQGEEKLFF.

The V call is TRBV4-2, the J call TRBJ2-7; 10 bases fit TRBD2. V shed 3 bases and J 1 base; nucleotides not matched to a gene: 6. The CDR3 sequence is 16 residues long. Germline V CDR1 and CDR2: LGHNA, YNFKEQ. The CDR3 here is CASSQGSGGLSYEQYF. DNA of the CDR3: TGTGCCAGCAGCCAGGGTAGCGGGGGGCTTTCCTACGAGCAGTACTTC.

The chain combines TRBV11-2 with TRBJ2-6; no definite D call. CDR3 length equals 13 residues. Germline CDR1 is SGHAT and CDR2 is FQNNGV. V lost 4 bases, J lost 2 bases, and 3 bases lay in between. The CDR3 DNA sequence: TGTGCCAGCAGCTCCGCTGGGGCCAACGTCCTGACTTTC. Translated: CASSSAGANVLTF.

This clone has a handful of counts. The chain joins TRBV28 to TRBJ2-2, with 7 bases matching TRBD2. The CDR3 covers 12 residues. Germline V gives CDR1 MDHEN, CDR2 SYDVKM. V was clipped by 7 bases and J by 7 bases; unmatched bases: 3. CDR3 coding DNA: TGTGCCAGCAAGCGGGGAATCGGGGAGCTGTTTTTT. Residues: CASKRGIGELFF.

The rearrangement links TRBV5-8 to TRBJ2-3; possibly TRBD2 for D (6 bases). V shed 0 bases and J shed 5 bases, with 13 bases lying between them. Germline-derived CDR1 and CDR2 are SGHTS and YDEGEE. CDR3 length: 15 amino acids. The CDR3 is CASSLAPGVGDTQYF. As DNA, the CDR3 is TGTGCCAGCAGCTTGGCCCCGGGGGTGGGAGATACGCAGTATTTT.

This chain joins TRBV10-3 and TRBJ2-7; TRBD1 agrees at 7 bases. The junction had 8 bases not matched to a gene; V was cut back by 2 bases and J by 7 bases. CDR1 ENHRY and CDR2 SYGVKD come from the germline V gene. The CDR3 totals 14 residues. The CDR3 loop reads CAISEVGTAGEQYF. CDR3 in DNA: TGTGCCATCAGTGAGGTTGGGACAGCAGGTGAGCAGTACTTC.

The chain's CDR3 is CASSHSDRAYEQYF. CDR3 bases: TGTGCCAGCAGCCATTCAGACAGGGCCTACGAGCAGTACTTC. V usage is TRBV3-1 (or the pseudogene TRBV3-2) and J usage is TRBJ2-7, with 7 bases lining up with TRBD1. The CDR3 is 14 amino acids. The V gene end was trimmed by 3 bases and the J gene end by 2 bases; junction bases not matched to a gene: 4. Germline V gene data show CDR1 as LGHDT and CDR2 as YNNKEL (reference sequence).

The chain has TRBV5-6 and TRBJ2-1; perhaps TRBD1 as D (8 bases). CDR1 and CDR2 from the germline V gene are SGHDT and YYEEEE. V was cut by 4 bases and J by 3 bases, with 14 bases left in between. The CDR3 sequence is 15 residues long. The CDR3 bases are TGTGCCAGCAGCACAGGGGGGGCGATCTACAATGAGCAGTTCTTC. This gives the protein CASSTGGAIYNEQFF. Looking up the rest from reference TRBV5-6 and TRBJ2-1 gives the full variable domain: DAGVTQSPTHLIKTRGQQVTLRCSPKSGHDTVSWYQQALGQGPQFIFQYYEEEERQRGNFPDRFSGHQFPNYSSELNVNALLLGDSALYLCASSTGGAIYNEQFFGPGTRLTVL.

This clone was detected only once. V and J are TRBV13 and TRBJ1-2; TRBD1 agrees at 11 bases. Germline V gene lookup returns CDR1 PRHDT and CDR2 FYEKMQ (reference sequence). The J segment lost 4 bases and the V segment lost 5 bases, leaving 21 bases of the junction unmatched. This CDR3 is built from 20 residues. The DNA for the CDR3 is TGTGCCAGCAGCCGCGGGAGCAGCCCCGGGACAGGGGGGGATGGCTATGGCTACACCTTC. Its protein is CASSRGSSPGTGGDGYGYTF.

V and J are TRBV4-1 and TRBJ1-6, with D maybe TRBD1 (6 bases). Looked up from germline, CDR1 is MGHRA and CDR2 is YSYEKL. The CDR3 totals 16 residues. V was shortened by 4 bases and J by 7 bases, with 17 bases between the two germline ends. As DNA, the CDR3 is TGCGCCAGCAGCCGCACTCTAACAGGGCTCAATTCACCCCTCCACTTT. Translation: CASSRTLTGLNSPLHF.

J is TRBJ1-4 and V is TRBV2; 7 bases match TRBD1. CDR1 is SNHLY and CDR2 is FYNNEI in the germline V gene. V lost 6 bases, J lost 7 bases, and 2 bases stayed unmatched. The CDR3 loop spans 12 amino acids. In DNA, the CDR3 is TGTGCCAGCAGCGGGACAGCTGAAAAACTGTTTTTT. It specifies CASSGTAEKLFF. The full variable domain, with the rest looked up from reference TRBV2 and TRBJ1-4, is EPEVTQTPSHQVTQMGQEVILRCVPISNHLYFYWYRQILGQKVEFLVSFYNNEISEKSEIFDDQFSVERPDGSNFTLKIRSTKLEDSAMYFCASSGTAEKLFFGSGTQLSVL.

The chain couples TRBV10-3 to TRBJ1-1; possible D gene TRBD1, 6 bases. Germline lookup yields CDR1 ENHRY and CDR2 SYGVKD. V lost 0 bases and J lost 5, with 10 bases in between. The CDR3 runs 14 residues. The CDR3 DNA sequence: TGTGCCATCAGTGAGTCCTGGGGGCAAACTGAAGCTTTCTTT. It codes for CAISESWGQTEAFF.